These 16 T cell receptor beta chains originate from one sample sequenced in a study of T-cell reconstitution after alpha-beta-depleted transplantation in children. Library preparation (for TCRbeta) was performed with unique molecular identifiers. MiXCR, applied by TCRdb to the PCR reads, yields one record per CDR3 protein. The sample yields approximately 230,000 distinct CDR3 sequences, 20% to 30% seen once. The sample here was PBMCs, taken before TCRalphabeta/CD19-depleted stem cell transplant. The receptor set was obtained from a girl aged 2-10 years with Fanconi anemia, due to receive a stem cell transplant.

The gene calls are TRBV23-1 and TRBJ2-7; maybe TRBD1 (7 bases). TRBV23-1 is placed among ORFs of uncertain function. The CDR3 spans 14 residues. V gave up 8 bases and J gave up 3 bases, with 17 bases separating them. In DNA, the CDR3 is TGCGCCAGCGGGAAGACAGGGAGGAACTACGAGCAGTACTTC. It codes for CASGKTGRNYEQYF.

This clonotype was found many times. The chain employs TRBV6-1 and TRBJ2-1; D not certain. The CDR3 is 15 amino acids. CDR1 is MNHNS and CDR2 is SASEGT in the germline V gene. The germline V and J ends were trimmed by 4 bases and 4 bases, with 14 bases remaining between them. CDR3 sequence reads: CASSGGTGEYNEQFF. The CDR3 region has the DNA TGTGCCAGCAGTGGCGGCACTGGTGAATACAATGAGCAGTTCTTC.

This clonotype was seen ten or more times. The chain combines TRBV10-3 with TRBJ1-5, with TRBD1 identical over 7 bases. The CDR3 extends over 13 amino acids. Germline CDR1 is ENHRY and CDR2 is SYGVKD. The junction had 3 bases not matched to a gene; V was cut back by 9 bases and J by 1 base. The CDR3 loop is CAIKGQSNQPQHF. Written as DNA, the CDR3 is TGTGCCATAAAGGGACAGAGCAATCAGCCCCAGCATTTT.

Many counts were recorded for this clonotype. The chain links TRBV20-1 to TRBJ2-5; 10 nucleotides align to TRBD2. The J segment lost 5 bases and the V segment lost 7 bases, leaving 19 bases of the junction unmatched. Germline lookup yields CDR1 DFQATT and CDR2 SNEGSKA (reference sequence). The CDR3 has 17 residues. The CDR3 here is CSVWVGTSVLRAETQYF. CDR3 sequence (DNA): TGCAGTGTGTGGGTCGGGACTAGCGTCCTAAGGGCGGAGACCCAGTACTTC.

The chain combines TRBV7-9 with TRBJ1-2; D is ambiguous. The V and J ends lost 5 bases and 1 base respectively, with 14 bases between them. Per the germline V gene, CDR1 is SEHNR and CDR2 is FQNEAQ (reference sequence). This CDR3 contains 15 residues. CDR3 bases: TGTGCCAGCAGCCAGGCGGGTTCCTATAACTATGGCTACACCTTC. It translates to CASSQAGSYNYGYTF. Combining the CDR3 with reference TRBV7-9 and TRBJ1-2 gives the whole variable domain DTGVSQNPRHKITKRGQNVTFRCDPISEHNRLYWYRQTLGQGPEFLTYFQNEAQLEKSRLLSDRFSAERPKGSFSTLEIQRTEQGDSAMYLCASSQAGSYNYGYTFGSGTRLTVV.

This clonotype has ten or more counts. Here the CDR3 reads CASSLWGSNQPQHF. The CDR3 DNA follows: TGTGCCAGCAGTCTATGGGGAAGCAATCAGCCCCAGCATTTT. V is TRBV6-1 and J is TRBJ1-5; unclear D gene. CDR1 is MNHNS and CDR2 is SASEGT in the germline V gene. The CDR3 contains 14 residues. V dropped 5 bases and J dropped 1 base, with 9 bases sitting between them.

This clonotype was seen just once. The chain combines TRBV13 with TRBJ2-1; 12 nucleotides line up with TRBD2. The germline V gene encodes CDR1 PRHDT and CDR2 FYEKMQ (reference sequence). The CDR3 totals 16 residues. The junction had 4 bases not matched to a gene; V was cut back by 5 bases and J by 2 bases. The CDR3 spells CASSDGLAGPYNEQFF. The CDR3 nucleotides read TGTGCCAGCAGCGATGGACTAGCGGGACCCTACAATGAGCAGTTCTTC. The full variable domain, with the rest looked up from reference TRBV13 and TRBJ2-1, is AAGVIQSPRHLIKEKRETATLKCYPIPRHDTVYWYQQGPGQDPQFLISFYEKMQSDKGSIPDRFSAQQFSDYHSELNMSSLELGDSALYFCASSDGLAGPYNEQFFGPGTRLTVL.

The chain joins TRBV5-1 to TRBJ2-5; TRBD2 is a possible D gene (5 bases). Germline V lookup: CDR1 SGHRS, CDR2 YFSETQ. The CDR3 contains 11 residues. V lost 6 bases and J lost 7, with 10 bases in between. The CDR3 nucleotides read TGCGCCAGCACAATCGAGGGGACCCAGTACTTC. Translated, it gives CASTIEGTQYF.

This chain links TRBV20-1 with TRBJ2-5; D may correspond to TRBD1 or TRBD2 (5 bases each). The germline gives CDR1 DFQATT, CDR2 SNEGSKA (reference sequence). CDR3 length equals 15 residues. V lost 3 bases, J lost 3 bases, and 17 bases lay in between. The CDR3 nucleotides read TGCAGTGCTAGGGGGGTGTTAGTGAATGAAGAGACCCAGTACTTC. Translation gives CSARGVLVNEETQYF.

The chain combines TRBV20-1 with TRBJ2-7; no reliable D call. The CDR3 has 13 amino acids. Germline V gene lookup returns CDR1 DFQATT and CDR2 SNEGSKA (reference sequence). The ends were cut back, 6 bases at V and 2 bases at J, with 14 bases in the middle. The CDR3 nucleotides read TGCAGTGCCCACTTTGGAATCCCCTACGAGCAGTACTTC. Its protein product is CSAHFGIPYEQYF.

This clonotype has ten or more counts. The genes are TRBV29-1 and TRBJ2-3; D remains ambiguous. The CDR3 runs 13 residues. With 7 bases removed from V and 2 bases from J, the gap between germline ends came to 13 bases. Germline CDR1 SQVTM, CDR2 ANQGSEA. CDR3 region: CSARRPITDTQYF. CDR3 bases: TGCAGCGCTAGGAGACCGATCACAGATACGCAGTATTTT.

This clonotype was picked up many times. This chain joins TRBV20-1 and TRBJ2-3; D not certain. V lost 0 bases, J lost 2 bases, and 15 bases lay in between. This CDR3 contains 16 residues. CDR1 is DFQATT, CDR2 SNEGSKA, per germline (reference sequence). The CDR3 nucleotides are TGCAGTGCTAGAGATCCCTTTGGCGCCTTCACAGATACGCAGTATTTT. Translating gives CSARDPFGAFTDTQYF.

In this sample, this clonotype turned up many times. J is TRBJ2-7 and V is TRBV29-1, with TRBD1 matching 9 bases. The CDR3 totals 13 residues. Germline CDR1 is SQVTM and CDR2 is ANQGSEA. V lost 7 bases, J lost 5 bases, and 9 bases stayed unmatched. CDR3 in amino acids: CSGRDRAYNEQYF. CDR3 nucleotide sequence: TGCAGCGGACGGGACAGGGCCTACAACGAGCAGTACTTC.

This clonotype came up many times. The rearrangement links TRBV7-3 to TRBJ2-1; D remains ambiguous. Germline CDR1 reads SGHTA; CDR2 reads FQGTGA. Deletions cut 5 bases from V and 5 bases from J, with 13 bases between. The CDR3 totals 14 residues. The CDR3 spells CASSPWPGHNEQFF. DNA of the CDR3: TGTGCCAGCAGCCCCTGGCCGGGCCACAATGAGCAGTTCTTC.

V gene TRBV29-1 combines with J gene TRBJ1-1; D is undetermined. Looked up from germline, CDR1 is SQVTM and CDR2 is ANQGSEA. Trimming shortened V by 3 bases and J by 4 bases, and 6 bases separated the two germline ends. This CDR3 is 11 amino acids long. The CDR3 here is CSVDSTTEAFF. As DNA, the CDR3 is TGCAGCGTTGACAGTACCACTGAAGCTTTCTTT.

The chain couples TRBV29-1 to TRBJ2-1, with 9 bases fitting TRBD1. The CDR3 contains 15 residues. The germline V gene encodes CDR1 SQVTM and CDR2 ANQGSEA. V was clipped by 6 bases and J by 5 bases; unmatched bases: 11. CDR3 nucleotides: TGCAGCGTCAGTCCGGGACAGGGAATCCACAATGAGCAGTTCTTC. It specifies CSVSPGQGIHNEQFF.